This entry concerns a single TCR beta chain. The antigen remains undetermined. Germline CDR1 SGHRS, CDR2 YFSETQ. There are 17 residues in the CDR3. V shed 0 bases and J 2 bases; nucleotides not matched to a gene: 10. Treatment described: some 19 received Ad26.COV2.S at low or high dose, single or two shots; about 5 received placebo; per-sample allocation not given. Vaccine and placebo recipients were sampled on day 63 after the first injection. What was given as vaccine was an Ad26 vector encoding Wuhan-strain SARS-CoV-2 spike. This entry belongs to a study of Ad26.COV2.S vaccination and SARS-CoV-2 variants. At the level of the study: By the intramuscular route, Ad26.COV2.S was given once, or twice 56 days apart. Whole-study results and caveats: Placebo and vaccine recipients had non-spike TCR breadth that was similar.

Here immunoSEQ multiplex PCR was the method, and the copy in TCRdb shows in-frame clones only, minus some. There are about half a million clones in the sample; about 88% occur only once, and about 1.5% lies in the top ten. The chain is built from TRBV5-1 and TRBJ1-2, with 7 bases identical to TRBD1. The sequence came from a person between 18 and 65 years old who received the Ad26.COV2.S COVID-19 vaccine or a placebo. Sample: peripheral blood, taken in a trial of Ad26.COV2.S vaccine versus placebo. The CDR3 region has the DNA TGCGCCAGCAGCTTGGGAGATCTTGGGACAGCGAACTATGGCTACACCTTC. Translating gives CASSLGDLGTANYGYTF.